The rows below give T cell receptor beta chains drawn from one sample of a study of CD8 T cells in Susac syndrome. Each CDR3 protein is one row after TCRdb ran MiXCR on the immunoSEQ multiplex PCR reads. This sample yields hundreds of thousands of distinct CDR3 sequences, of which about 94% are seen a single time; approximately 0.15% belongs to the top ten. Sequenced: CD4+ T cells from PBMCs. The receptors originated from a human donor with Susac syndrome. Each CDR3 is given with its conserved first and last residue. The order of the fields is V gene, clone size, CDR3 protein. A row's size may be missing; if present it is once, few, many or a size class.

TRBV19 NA CASSIPPVPYGYTF
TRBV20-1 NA CSAITGANYGYTF
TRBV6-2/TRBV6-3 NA CASSPGPAQTRETQYF
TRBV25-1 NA CASSVLRGNTGELFF
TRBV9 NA CASSVEGGSHNEQFF
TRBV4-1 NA CASSQPQGSTGANVLTF
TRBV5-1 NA CASVPLPGDNEQFF
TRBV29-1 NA CSVEPDPGQGDTDTQYF
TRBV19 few CASSISSNTEAFF
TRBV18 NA CASSPLGTGSNQPQHF
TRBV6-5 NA CASSWGRGSLQTSPLHF
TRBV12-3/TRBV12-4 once CASSFEGKRADTQYF
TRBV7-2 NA CASSLVGTQYF
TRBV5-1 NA CASSLVGTGDEKLFF
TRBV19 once CASSMLTGQGQPQHF
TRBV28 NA CASSPPTEANTEAFF
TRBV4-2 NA CASSFSGTGSSYEQYF
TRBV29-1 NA CSASQGVDYEQYF
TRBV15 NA CATSRTQRGHTDTQYF
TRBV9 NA CASSEGRGQGRPSTGELFF
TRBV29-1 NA CSVESLAGGNEQFF
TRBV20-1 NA CSASGLAGGRETQYF
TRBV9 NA CASSVGLAGGQLQETQYF
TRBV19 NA CASRGAGIGYTF
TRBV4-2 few CASSQDGTPREQYF
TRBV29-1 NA CSVGDRVNTGELFF
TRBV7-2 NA CASSLSWNTEAFF
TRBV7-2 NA CASSSLTGKDEKLFF
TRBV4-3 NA CASSQDSTGLRNYGYTF
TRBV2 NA CASTGLNRMGEKLFF
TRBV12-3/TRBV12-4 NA CASSLRQGAEAKNIQYF
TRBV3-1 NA CASSRRGGFTEAFF
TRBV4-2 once CASSQTLSSYEQYF
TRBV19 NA CASSINPTPNEQFF
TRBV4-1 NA CASSQDSGEGGAFF